These 27 T cell receptor beta chains originate from one sample sequenced in a study of spatial heterogeneity in lung cancer (dated by TCRdb to the late 2010s). The time point label, read with the paper, signifies: sample taken at primary tumor resection. Receptor libraries were prepared by 5' RACE. The reads were generated on a NextSeq 500. The public reads were reprocessed in TCRdb via fastp at Q25 and MiXCR, keeping in-frame beta chains. Each CDR3 protein appears once, grouped with its most common genes and DNA. This sample is represented by a few thousand distinct CDR3 sequences; approximately 11% of them were singletons. The ten largest clones take up approximately 12% of the sample. Points the paper makes about the study in general: A correlation was observed between the number of expanded intratumoral alpha and beta TCRs and the tumor nonsynonymous mutation count.

Antigens for these TCRs are unknown. The source material was lung tumor tissue, sampled at surgery. These receptors were collected from a male donor with early-stage non-small cell lung cancer.

In its sample, this clonotype ranks as medium-sized. The V and J genes are TRBV18 and TRBJ2-1; either TRBD1 or TRBD2 may fit D (5 bases each). The CDR3 is made up of 15 amino acids. Trimming took 2 bases from V and 8 from J, leaving 16 bases between them. Germline CDR1 and CDR2: KGHSH and LQKENI. The CDR3 coding sequence is TGTGCCAGCTCACCATCATGGGACGCCTCTGATGAGCAGTTCTTC. It specifies CASSPSWDASDEQFF.

This clonotype is labeled large (0.1 to 1%). The chain couples TRBV12-3 or TRBV12-4 to TRBJ2-1; D gene ambiguous. V dropped 4 bases and J dropped 4 bases, with 2 bases sitting between them. CDR3 length: 11 residues. The CDR3 spells CASSSYNEQFF. The CDR3 nucleotides are TGTGCCAGCAGTTCTTACAATGAGCAGTTCTTC.

This clonotype is medium-sized. A read error may produce the germline difference seen at one junction end. The rearrangement joins TRBV6-1 to TRBJ2-1, with D tentatively TRBD2 (7 bases). This CDR3 comprises 14 residues. In germline, CDR1 is MNHNS, CDR2 SASEGT. DNA of the CDR3: TGTGCCGCCTTAGGGGGGGACTCCGCCGTCCGTTTGGTCTTC. Protein product: CAALGGDSAVRLVF.

This clonotype counts as medium-sized. J is TRBJ1-5 and V is TRBV20-1; the D gene is possibly TRBD1 (5 bases). The CDR3 spans 16 residues. Germline CDR1 DFQATT, CDR2 SNEGSKA (reference sequence). Trimming shortened V by 6 bases and J by 2 bases, and 20 bases separated the two germline ends. CDR3 sequence: CSAGGKGRKGNQPQHF. The DNA of the CDR3 is TGCAGTGCGGGGGGAAAGGGGCGCAAAGGCAATCAGCCCCAGCATTTT.

Judged by abundance, this clonotype is medium-sized. The rearrangement joins TRBV10-1 to TRBJ2-1, with TRBD2 matching 10 bases. Germline assignment: CDR1 WNHNN and CDR2 SYGVQD (reference sequence). Trimming removed 6 bases from V and 4 bases from J; junction bases left unmatched: 3. The CDR3 extends over 14 amino acids. The CDR3 loop is CASSPSGRYNEQFF. CDR3 coding DNA: TGCGCCAGCAGCCCTAGCGGGAGATACAATGAGCAGTTCTTC.

Ten or more counts support this clonotype. The genes are TRBV5-4 and TRBJ1-1; 8 bases match TRBD1. This CDR3 region has 17 residues. The germline CDR1 and CDR2 sequences are SGHNT and YYREEE (reference sequence). Unmatched junction bases numbered 11, after V lost 0 bases and J lost 4 bases. This CDR3 is CASSLGVPGQARTEAFF. Written as DNA, the CDR3 is TGTGCCAGCAGCTTGGGCGTCCCGGGACAGGCCCGCACTGAAGCTTTCTTT.

This clonotype is medium-sized. The junction departs from the called germline gene at one end, perhaps through a read error. The chain links TRBV7-9 to TRBJ1-2; TRBD1 might be the D (6 bases). The CDR3 length is 13 residues. Germline V gene data show CDR1 as SEHNR and CDR2 as FQNEAQ (reference sequence). This CDR3 is CASSLDRAGARVF. The CDR3 bases are TGTGCCAGCAGCTTAGATCGGGCAGGGGCCCGGGTATTC. Drawing the rest from reference TRBV7-9 and TRBJ1-2, the complete variable domain is DTGVSQNPRHKITKRGQNVTFRCDPISEHNRLYWYRQTLGQGPEFLTYFQNEAQLEKSRLLSDRFSAERPKGSFSTLEIQRTEQGDSAMYLCASSLDRAGARVFGSGTRLTVV.

This clonotype is labeled as large. The chain carries TRBV5-6 and TRBJ1-5; D gene uncertain. Germline assignment: CDR1 SGHDT and CDR2 YYEEEE. V lost 0 bases to trimming and J lost 7 bases, with 17 bases between them. CDR3 length equals 16 residues. The CDR3: CASSLAGKGPFQPQHF. The CDR3 coding sequence is TGTGCCAGCAGCTTGGCCGGGAAGGGCCCGTTCCAGCCCCAGCATTTT.

This clonotype qualifies as medium-sized. The J gene is TRBJ1-2, the V gene TRBV2; 9 bases agree with TRBD1. V lost 10 bases to trimming and J lost 1 base; unmatched junction nucleotides: 1. The length of the CDR3 is 12 residues. Germline assignment: CDR1 SNHLY and CDR2 FYNNEI. The CDR3 DNA is TGTGCCACGGGACAGGGTAACTATGGCTACACCTTC. Translating it yields CATGQGNYGYTF.

This clonotype is deemed medium-sized. This chain links TRBV27 with TRBJ2-7; 10 bases align to TRBD2. The junction had 10 bases not matched to a gene; V was cut back by 8 bases and J by 6 bases. Germline CDR1 and CDR2: MNHEY and SMNVEV (reference sequence). The CDR3 runs 14 residues. CDR3 sequence (DNA): TGTGCCAGCTCGAAGCGGGAGGGGTTGGGCGAGCAGTACTTC. This translates into CASSKREGLGEQYF.

This clonotype is labeled medium-sized. This chain uses TRBV7-2 with TRBJ2-6; D is unresolved. Germline assignment: CDR1 SGHTA and CDR2 FQGNSA. V lost 3 bases to trimming and J lost 0 bases, with 6 bases between them. The CDR3 totals 15 residues. In nucleotides, the CDR3 is TGTGCCAGCAGCTTCGGCGGCTCTGGGGCCAACGTCCTGACTTTC. This encodes CASSFGGSGANVLTF.

This clonotype was seen a handful of times. The rearrangement uses TRBV18 and TRBJ2-2; D may correspond to TRBD1 or TRBD2 (5 bases each). V lost 4 bases and J lost 6, with 15 bases in between. The germline CDR1 and CDR2 sequences are KGHSH and LQKENI. The CDR3 totals 15 residues. In DNA, the CDR3 is TGTGCCAGCTCACAGGGACCCTCGGGATCCGGGGAGCTGTTTTTT. As protein: CASSQGPSGSGELFF. Full variable domain (outside the CDR3, taken from reference TRBV18 and TRBJ2-2): NAGVMQNPRHLVRRRGQEARLRCSPMKGHSHVYWYRQLPEEGLKFMVYLQKENIIDESGMPKERFSAEFPKEGPSILRIQQVVRGDSAAYFCASSQGPSGSGELFFGEGSRLTVL.

By its share, this clonotype is medium-sized. The J gene is TRBJ2-7, the V gene TRBV6-6; TRBD2 agrees at 9 bases. The V gene's germline CDR1 is MNHNY and CDR2 SVGAGI (reference sequence). CDR3 length: 16 residues. With V trimmed by 5 bases and J by 3 bases, 11 bases remained unmatched. The CDR3: CASSPRGEREVYEQYF. The CDR3 coding sequence is TGTGCCAGCAGTCCCAGAGGGGAGCGGGAGGTCTACGAGCAGTACTTC.

This clonotype appeared many times. The rearrangement joins TRBV5-1 to TRBJ2-1; 7 bases align to TRBD2. The V and J ends lost 2 bases and 3 bases, in that order; junction bases with no gene match: 2. There are 14 residues in the CDR3. Germline CDR1 reads SGHRS; CDR2 reads YFSETQ. The CDR3 DNA is TGCGCCAGCAGCTTAGGCGGGAGCTACAATGAGCAGTTCTTC. It specifies CASSLGGSYNEQFF.

This clonotype is medium-sized. The gene calls are TRBV5-1 and TRBJ2-3; D remains unclear. CDR1 is SGHRS, CDR2 YFSETQ, per germline. The CDR3 extends over 13 amino acids. V gave up 6 bases and J gave up 2 bases, with 10 bases separating them. The CDR3 DNA reads TGCGCCAGCATGGACCGTGTCACAGATACGCAGTATTTT. This codes for CASMDRVTDTQYF.

This clonotype is deemed large. This chain joins TRBV20-1 and TRBJ2-7, with D possibly matching TRBD2 (6 bases). V was clipped by 0 bases and J by 12 bases, with 24 bases between them. The length of the CDR3 is 15 residues. Per the germline V gene, CDR1 is DFQATT and CDR2 is SNEGSKA (reference sequence). The CDR3 spells CSAREAWRDPWRAYF. The DNA for the CDR3 is TGCAGTGCTAGAGAGGCTTGGAGGGACCCGTGGCGGGCGTACTTC.

This clonotype was counted at least ten times. The chain recombines TRBV6-5 with TRBJ2-3; 10 nucleotides align to TRBD2. Germline V gene lookup returns CDR1 MNHEY and CDR2 SVGAGI. This CDR3 comprises 20 residues. The J segment lost 1 base and the V segment lost 0 bases, leaving 13 bases of the junction unmatched. Here the CDR3 reads CASSYSIFQASGRRTDTQYF. As DNA, the CDR3 is TGTGCCAGCAGTTACTCGATTTTTCAAGCTAGCGGGAGACGCACAGATACGCAGTATTTT.

This clonotype is labeled medium-sized. V usage is TRBV7-9 and J usage is TRBJ2-2, with 7 bases matching TRBD2. This CDR3 is 16 amino acids long. Germline V gene lookup returns CDR1 SEHNR and CDR2 FQNEAQ (reference sequence). J gave up 4 bases and V 3 bases, and 8 bases lay outside the gene matches. CDR3 nucleotide sequence: TGTGCCAGCAGCTTCTCCGCGGGAGTCGGCACCGGGGAGCTGTTTTTT. Residues: CASSFSAGVGTGELFF. The variable domain in full, with the rest retrieved from reference TRBV7-9 and TRBJ2-2, is DTGVSQNPRHKITKRGQNVTFRCDPISEHNRLYWYRQTLGQGPEFLTYFQNEAQLEKSRLLSDRFSAERPKGSFSTLEIQRTEQGDSAMYLCASSFSAGVGTGELFFGEGSRLTVL.

This clonotype is medium-sized (0.01 to 0.1%) in the sample. This chain connects TRBV27 to TRBJ1-1; D uncertain. The V gene's germline CDR1 is MNHEY and CDR2 SMNVEV (reference sequence). V was trimmed by 3 bases and J by 12 bases, leaving 17 bases between them. CDR3 length equals 13 residues. DNA of the CDR3: TGTGCCAGCAGTTTCGCGTCTAGGGTCGAGACTTTCTTT. This translates into CASSFASRVETFF.

This clonotype was detected only a few times. The genes are TRBV7-9 and TRBJ2-4; 7 bases agree with TRBD1. Germline CDR1 is SEHNR and CDR2 is FQNEAQ (reference sequence). V dropped 1 base and J dropped 0; count of bases not matched to a gene: 9. The CDR3 has 18 residues. The CDR3 sequence is CASSLDAQGGSAKNIQYF. CDR3 DNA sequence: TGTGCCAGCAGCTTAGATGCCCAAGGGGGCTCAGCCAAAAACATTCAGTACTTC. The variable domain in full, completed from reference TRBV7-9 and TRBJ2-4, reads DTGVSQNPRHKITKRGQNVTFRCDPISEHNRLYWYRQTLGQGPEFLTYFQNEAQLEKSRLLSDRFSAERPKGSFSTLEIQRTEQGDSAMYLCASSLDAQGGSAKNIQYFGAGTRLSVL.

In its sample, this clonotype is medium-sized. CDR3 DNA sequence: TGTGCCAGCAGTTTTATTTCACAGGGTTTTGGAAAACTGTTTTTT. This encodes CASSFISQGFGKLFF. This chain joins TRBV27 and TRBJ1-4; D possibly corresponds to TRBD1 (6 bases). Trimming removed 3 bases at V and 10 bases at J, with 18 bases between. The CDR3 is 15 residues long. Germline CDR1 reads MNHEY; CDR2 reads SMNVEV (reference sequence).

By sample share, this clonotype is medium-sized. The J gene is TRBJ1-2, the V gene TRBV15, with 7 bases identical to TRBD1. The V and J ends lost 0 bases and 3 bases, in that order; junction bases with no gene match: 1. CDR1 and CDR2 from the germline V gene are LNHNV and YYDKDF (reference sequence). There are 14 residues in the CDR3. The CDR3 DNA reads TGTGCCACCAGCAGAGAGGGGACAGACTATGGCTACACCTTC. Amino acid sequence: CATSREGTDYGYTF.

This clonotype is labeled medium-sized. The chain uses TRBV28 and TRBJ2-5; D unresolved. This CDR3 has 15 residues. V lost 6 bases and J lost 5, with 19 bases in between. Germline CDR1 reads MDHEN; CDR2 reads SYDVKM. CDR3 in DNA: TGTGCCAGCAGACGTCTTTTGGGGTCCGCGGAGACCCAGTACTTC. Translated, it gives CASRRLLGSAETQYF. The full variable domain, with the rest looked up from reference TRBV28 and TRBJ2-5, is DVKVTQSSRYLVKRTGEKVFLECVQDMDHENMFWYRQDPGLGLRLIYFSYDVKMKEKGDIPEGYSVSREKKERFSLILESASTNQTSMYLCASRRLLGSAETQYFGPGTRLLVL.

This clonotype was seen a handful of times. V and J are TRBV7-2 and TRBJ1-5; no reliable D call. The CDR3 is made up of 13 amino acids. Germline CDR1 and CDR2: SGHTA and FQGNSA. V gave up 2 bases and J gave up 2 bases, with 4 bases separating them. CDR3 in DNA: TGTGCCAGCAGCTTACGGGGCAATCAGCCCCAGCATTTT. Translated: CASSLRGNQPQHF.

This clonotype is medium-sized (0.01 to 0.1%) within its sample. The V and J genes are TRBV29-1 and TRBJ2-1; 8 bases line up with TRBD2. CDR3 size: 13 residues. Germline CDR1 reads SQVTM; CDR2 reads ANQGSEA. The ends lost 4 bases at V and 1 base at J; junction bases unmatched: 0. The CDR3 protein is CSVVAGSYNEQFF. In DNA form, the CDR3 reads TGCAGCGTTGTAGCGGGGTCCTACAATGAGCAGTTCTTC.

This clonotype was seen at least ten times. This sequence joins TRBV28 and TRBJ2-7; D call uncertain. Trimming removed 2 bases at V and 1 base at J, with 6 bases between. The CDR3 length is 13 residues. Germline loops: CDR1 MDHEN, CDR2 SYDVKM. The CDR3 DNA is TGTGCCAGCAGTTTACCGGGTTCCTACGAGCAGTACTTC. Its protein product is CASSLPGSYEQYF. Using reference TRBV28 and TRBJ2-7 for the parts outside the CDR3, the full variable domain is DVKVTQSSRYLVKRTGEKVFLECVQDMDHENMFWYRQDPGLGLRLIYFSYDVKMKEKGDIPEGYSVSREKKERFSLILESASTNQTSMYLCASSLPGSYEQYFGPGTRLTVT.

This rearrangement joins TRBV10-3 to TRBJ2-7, with D possibly TRBD1 on 6 matching bases. Germline assignment: CDR1 ENHRY and CDR2 SYGVKD. This CDR3 contains 16 residues. Trimming stripped 4 bases from V and 0 bases from J, with 16 bases between. The CDR3 sequence is CAISVVTGLLSYEQYF. CDR3 nucleotides: TGTGCCATCAGTGTAGTAACAGGGCTACTCTCCTACGAGCAGTACTTC.